This TCR beta chain was profiled in a study of blood T cell repertoires in COVID-19. On the study more broadly: The study drew acute and convalescent COVID-19 samples from the United States, Italy and Spain. From T cells, B-cell-depleted T cells, or PBMCs came the material, which was cDNA or gDNA.

Per the authors' pipeline: Amplified reference gene primers provided the basis for estimating nucleated cell counts. Here immunoSEQ multiplex PCR was the method, and the copy in TCRdb shows in-frame clones only, minus some. Clonal size and the V and J genes are those of that table, whereas D and trimming came from the DNA. The table has 130,000 to 150,000 clones, approximately 84% seen once. The V segment lost 2 bases and the J segment 4 bases; nucleotides outside the gene matches: 9. Germline assignment: CDR1 MNHEY and CDR2 SVGEGT. The CDR3 runs 17 residues. This clonotype originated in a human donor with acute or convalescent COVID-19. The donor label of this sample is uncertain. This rearrangement joins TRBV6-2 or TRBV6-3 to TRBJ2-2; TRBD1 aligns across 8 bases. The sequenced sample consisted of peripheral blood. The CDR3 nucleotides read TGTGCCAGCAGTTACCCCACAGGGGGTGGGCGCACCGGGGAGCTGTTTTTT. Residues: CASSYPTGGGRTGELFF.